The 30 T cell receptor beta chains reported below all come from one sample, sequenced in a study. TCRdb re-called the 5' RACE reads through MiXCR, storing one row per CDR3 protein. The sample has about 41,000 distinct CDR3 sequences, roughly 29% seen once; the top ten hold roughly 4%. Specimen: memory CD4+ T cells sorted from a lymph node. Subset noted: memory CD4+ T cells, CD4+CD45RO+CD25-. Every receptor here comes from a female donor with breast cancer.

The chain joins TRBV5-6 to TRBJ2-5; D not certain. Germline V gene sequence: CDR1 SGHDT, CDR2 YYEEEE. This CDR3 region has 15 residues. The ends were cut back, 2 bases at V and 1 base at J, with 12 bases in the middle. DNA for the CDR3: TGTGCCAGCAGCTTACCCCGACTGAGCCAAGAGACCCAGTACTTC. Translating gives CASSLPRLSQETQYF.

V is TRBV5-1 and J is TRBJ2-5; the D is unclear. V shed 0 bases and J shed 4 bases, with 13 bases lying between them. The CDR3 consists of 15 residues. In germline, CDR1 is SGHRS, CDR2 YFSETQ. This CDR3 reads CASSLGSQSTETQYF. CDR3 nucleotide sequence: TGCGCCAGCAGCTTGGGGTCTCAGAGTACAGAGACCCAGTACTTC. The whole variable domain, filled in from reference TRBV5-1 and TRBJ2-5, reads KAGVTQTPRYLIKTRGQQVTLSCSPISGHRSVSWYQQTPGQGLQFLFEYFSETQRNKGNFPGRFSGRQFSNSRSEMNVSTLELGDSALYLCASSLGSQSTETQYFGPGTRLLVL.

This clonotype was seen only a few times. The V and J genes are TRBV7-2 and TRBJ1-6, with 7 bases lining up with TRBD1. J lost 7 bases, V lost 5 bases, and 5 bases had no gene match. Germline V gives CDR1 SGHTA, CDR2 FQGNSA. The CDR3 length is 14 residues. Written as DNA, the CDR3 is TGTGCCAGCAGCCCCGGGACAGAGAATTCACCCCTCCACTTT. Its translation: CASSPGTENSPLHF.

Only a few counts were recorded for this clonotype. V and J are TRBV28 and TRBJ1-3; D is unclear. The germline V gene encodes CDR1 MDHEN and CDR2 SYDVKM. The CDR3 is made up of 18 amino acids. V lost 6 bases and J 5 bases, leaving 26 bases between the germline ends. The CDR3 sequence is CASSPPLGGIVSRNTIYF. The CDR3 nucleotides read TGTGCCAGCAGCCCCCCTTTAGGAGGGATTGTTTCCAGAAACACCATATATTTT.

This clonotype was seen a few times. This chain links TRBV7-2 with TRBJ2-5; weak D call: TRBD1 (6 bases). The germline V gene has CDR1 SGHTA and CDR2 FQGNSA. The CDR3 covers 15 residues. V was shortened by 5 bases and J by 4 bases, with 17 bases between the two germline ends. CDR3 residues: CASSPIDRSLETQYF. The CDR3, as DNA: TGTGCCAGCAGCCCCATCGACAGGTCGCTAGAGACCCAGTACTTC. Drawing the rest from reference TRBV7-2 and TRBJ2-5, the complete variable domain is GAGVSQSPSNKVTEKGKDVELRCDPISGHTALYWYRQSLGQGLEFLIYFQGNSAPDKSGLPSDRFSAERTGGSVSTLTIQRTQQEDSAVYLCASSPIDRSLETQYFGPGTRLLVL.

This clonotype was observed at least ten times. The chain employs TRBV4-2 and TRBJ1-6; 7 positions match TRBD1. Germline values: CDR1 LGHNA, CDR2 YNFKEQ. The CDR3 is 16 amino acids. The ends lost 4 bases at V and 5 bases at J; junction bases unmatched: 8. The CDR3 sequence is CASSLQRDSNNSPLHF. CDR3 nucleotides: TGTGCCAGCAGCCTTCAACGGGACAGCAATAATTCACCCCTCCACTTT.

This clonotype was picked up a small number of times. This sequence joins TRBV7-3 and TRBJ2-2, with D perhaps TRBD1 or TRBD2 (5 bases each). The CDR3 has 14 residues. Germline V lookup: CDR1 SGHTA, CDR2 FQGTGA. Trimming left V 6 bases short and J 2 bases short, with 10 bases between. The CDR3 DNA reads as TGTGCCAGCAGAGAGGGGCAAAACACCGGGGAGCTGTTTTTT. Its protein is CASREGQNTGELFF.

The chain has TRBV5-1 and TRBJ1-5, with D unresolved. Germline CDR1 is SGHRS and CDR2 is YFSETQ. Trimming cost V 5 bases and J 6 bases, with 24 bases left between them. CDR3 length: 17 amino acids. In DNA, the CDR3 is TGCGCCAGCAGGATGGCGTCGGGTCCCAAGGCGGTTCAGCCCCAGCATTTT. Residues: CASRMASGPKAVQPQHF. Together with reference TRBV5-1 and TRBJ1-5, the CDR3 gives the full variable domain: KAGVTQTPRYLIKTRGQQVTLSCSPISGHRSVSWYQQTPGQGLQFLFEYFSETQRNKGNFPGRFSGRQFSNSRSEMNVSTLELGDSALYLCASRMASGPKAVQPQHFGDGTRLSIL.

The CDR3 reads CASSVGGIGYGYTF. CDR3 sequence (DNA): TGTGCCAGCAGCGTGGGAGGGATTGGCTATGGCTACACCTTC. The chain employs TRBV9 and TRBJ1-2; D unresolved. The CDR3 extends over 14 amino acids. Trimming removed 2 bases from V and 4 bases from J, with 12 bases in between. The germline V gene has CDR1 SGDLS and CDR2 YYNGEE. Looking up the rest from reference TRBV9 and TRBJ1-2 gives the full variable domain: DSGVTQTPKHLITATGQRVTLRCSPRSGDLSVYWYQQSLDQGLQFLIQYYNGEERAKGNILERFSAQQFPDLHSELNLSSLELGDSALYFCASSVGGIGYGYTFGSGTRLTVV.

This clonotype was detected only a few times. The chain is built from TRBV6-2 or TRBV6-3 and TRBJ2-1; D remains unclear. The length of the CDR3 is 14 residues. The V and J ends lost 0 bases and 5 bases respectively, with 8 bases between them. The germline V gene has CDR1 MNHEY and CDR2 SVGEGT. This CDR3 is CASSYSIGNNEQFF. The CDR3 region has the DNA TGTGCCAGCAGTTACTCTATAGGCAACAATGAGCAGTTCTTC.

CDR3 loop: CASSLEGKGGNQPQHF. The CDR3 bases are TGTGCCAGCAGTTTAGAAGGGAAGGGGGGAAATCAGCCCCAGCATTTT. This chain links TRBV27 with TRBJ1-5; perhaps TRBD1 as D (6 bases). The V end was cut by 2 bases, the J end by 4 bases, with 15 bases between. Germline V gene sequence: CDR1 MNHEY, CDR2 SMNVEV (reference sequence). This CDR3 has 16 amino acids.

The chain uses TRBV7-9 and TRBJ1-1, with D possibly TRBD1 on 6 matching bases. The CDR3 runs to 14 residues. V lost 5 bases and J lost 2, with 12 bases in between. The germline V gene has CDR1 SEHNR and CDR2 FQNEAQ (reference sequence). CDR3 bases: TGTGCCAGCAGCCCTTGGGACACCAACACTGAAGCTTTCTTT. It specifies CASSPWDTNTEAFF.

The rearrangement uses TRBV18 and TRBJ2-5; D remains ambiguous. The CDR3 consists of 15 residues. Trimming removed 6 bases from V and 4 bases from J, with 18 bases in between. CDR1 and CDR2 from the germline V gene are KGHSH and LQKENI. CDR3 sequence: CASSLNVAPRETQYF. The CDR3 DNA sequence: TGTGCCAGCTCGCTCAACGTGGCTCCACGAGAGACCCAGTACTTC.

This clonotype showed up just a few times. This rearrangement joins TRBV24-1 to TRBJ1-1; 8 bases match TRBD1. V shed 9 bases and J 1 base; nucleotides not matched to a gene: 3. CDR3 size: 13 residues. Germline V lookup: CDR1 KGHDR, CDR2 SFDVKD. Here the CDR3 reads CATAGGGNTEAFF. The CDR3 DNA reads TGTGCCACCGCAGGGGGCGGGAACACTGAAGCTTTCTTT.

This clonotype was detected only a few times. The chain couples TRBV7-3 to TRBJ1-6; 11 bases agree with TRBD1. Germline CDR1 SGHTA, CDR2 FQGTGA. J was trimmed by 10 bases and V by 5 bases; bases with no gene match: 4. The CDR3 extends over 14 amino acids. The CDR3, as DNA: TGTGCCAGCAGCCCGGGACAGGGGGACTCACCCCTCCACTTT. This sequence encodes CASSPGQGDSPLHF.

This clonotype has a handful of counts. The chain carries TRBV5-1 and TRBJ2-1, with D uncertain. Trimming left V 0 bases short and J 6 bases short, with 7 bases between. The CDR3 consists of 13 residues. Germline V gene lookup returns CDR1 SGHRS and CDR2 YFSETQ. The CDR3 bases are TGCGCCAGCAGCTTGGGAATCCCCAATGAGCAGTTCTTC. It codes for CASSLGIPNEQFF.

The rearrangement links TRBV21-1 to TRBJ2-1; the tabulated D call, TRBD2, remains unverified against the DNA. TRBV21-1 corresponds to a pseudogene. This CDR3 is 21 amino acids long. The CDR3 spells CASSKVFASGRYLVGNNEQFF. In DNA, the CDR3 is TGTGCCAGCAGCAAAGTTTTCGCTAGCGGGAGGTATCTGGTCGGGAACAATGAGCAGTTCTTC.

As DNA, the CDR3 is TGTGCCAGCAGCACGGTTGGCAATCAGCCCCAGCATTTT. Encoded protein: CASSTVGNQPQHF. The chain combines TRBV21-1 with TRBJ1-5. TRBV21-1 is reported as a pseudogene. The CDR3 totals 13 residues.

The genes are TRBV10-3 and TRBJ2-1; D might be TRBD2 (5 bases). The CDR3 has 17 amino acids. Trimming shortened V by 0 bases and J by 0 bases, and 12 bases separated the two germline ends. Germline V lookup: CDR1 ENHRY, CDR2 SYGVKD. The CDR3 nucleotides read TGTGCCATCAGTGAGTCGGCTAGCTCATACTCCTACAATGAGCAGTTCTTC. This codes for CAISESASSYSYNEQFF.

This clonotype was seen only once. The rearrangement joins TRBV5-1 to TRBJ1-1; perhaps TRBD1 as D (5 bases). V gave up 4 bases and J gave up 4 bases, with 17 bases separating them. This CDR3 region has 15 residues. Germline CDR1 SGHRS, CDR2 YFSETQ. CDR3 in DNA: TGCGCCAGCAGCCTAGGACATACTGGGGCCACTGAAGCTTTCTTT. Protein product: CASSLGHTGATEAFF. Filled out from reference TRBV5-1 and TRBJ1-1, the complete variable domain reads KAGVTQTPRYLIKTRGQQVTLSCSPISGHRSVSWYQQTPGQGLQFLFEYFSETQRNKGNFPGRFSGRQFSNSRSEMNVSTLELGDSALYLCASSLGHTGATEAFFGQGTRLTVV.

This clonotype occurred a few times. The chain employs TRBV5-1 and TRBJ2-7; D not resolved. The CDR3 runs 12 residues. Trimming cost V 4 bases and J 3 bases, with 8 bases left between them. The V gene's germline CDR1 is SGHRS and CDR2 YFSETQ. The CDR3 reads CASSPKGYEQYF. CDR3 DNA sequence: TGCGCCAGCAGCCCAAAGGGCTACGAGCAGTACTTC.

This rearrangement joins TRBV4-3 to TRBJ1-2, with unresolved D. Germline CDR1 reads LGHNA; CDR2 reads YSLEER. The ends were cut back, 3 bases at V and 2 bases at J, with 10 bases in the middle. The CDR3 extends over 14 amino acids. CDR3 protein: CASSQALRNYGYTF. The CDR3 DNA reads as TGCGCCAGCAGCCAGGCCCTGAGAAACTATGGCTACACCTTC.

The chain uses TRBV5-4 and TRBJ1-6; 7 nucleotides match TRBD1. This CDR3 has 17 residues. Germline trimming cut 4 bases from V and 7 bases from J; bases unmatched to any gene: 14. CDR1 is SGHNT, CDR2 YYREEE, per germline (reference sequence). CDR3 DNA: TGTGCCAGCAGCAAATATACAGGGACAGCTACGAATTCACCCCTCCACTTT. Amino acids: CASSKYTGTATNSPLHF. Full variable domain (remainder filled in from reference TRBV5-4 and TRBJ1-6): ETGVTQSPTHLIKTRGQQVTLRCSSQSGHNTVSWYQQALGQGPQFIFQYYREEENGRGNFPPRFSGLQFPNYSSELNVNALELDDSALYLCASSKYTGTATNSPLHFGNGTRLTVT.

This clonotype was seen a single time. A read error is possible here, since a much larger clone lies one base away. The rearrangement links TRBV12-3 or TRBV12-4 to TRBJ1-1; TRBD1 matches 8 bases. The CDR3 consists of 13 residues. CDR3 nucleotides: TGTGCCAGCAGTCTTTACAGGGGGTCGGGAGCTGTCTTT. Translated, it gives CASSLYRGSGAVF.

This clonotype appeared a few times. The gene calls are TRBV5-6 and TRBJ2-7; the D is unclear. CDR3 length: 14 residues. CDR1 and CDR2 (germline): SGHDT, YYEEEE. Trimming removed 2 bases from V and 0 bases from J, with 9 bases in between. This CDR3 is CASSFGRISYEQYF. The CDR3 nucleotides are TGTGCCAGCAGCTTTGGACGGATCTCCTACGAGCAGTACTTC.

The V gene is TRBV3-1, the J gene TRBJ2-7; the D gene is possibly TRBD2 (6 bases). Trimming pared 3 bases from V and 2 bases from J, leaving 8 bases between. CDR3 size: 13 residues. Germline CDR1 and CDR2: LGHDT and YNNKEL (reference sequence). In nucleotides, the CDR3 is TGTGCCAGCAGCCAGAGACTAGCCTACGAGCAGTACTTC. Protein sequence: CASSQRLAYEQYF.

The rearrangement joins TRBV5-1 to TRBJ1-1, with 7 bases lining up with TRBD1. This CDR3 contains 17 residues. CDR1 and CDR2 (germline): SGHRS, YFSETQ. With 4 bases clipped from V and 0 bases from J, the junction kept 12 bases outside the gene matches. CDR3 in amino acids: CASSRDSGHKVNTEAFF. Here the CDR3 DNA reads TGCGCCAGCAGCCGGGACAGCGGGCATAAAGTGAACACTGAAGCTTTCTTT.

The rearrangement joins TRBV5-1 to TRBJ1-2; tentative D call: TRBD1 (5 bases). This CDR3 spans 12 amino acids. Trimming shortened V by 1 base and J by 8 bases, and 9 bases separated the two germline ends. CDR1 and CDR2 (germline): SGHRS, YFSETQ. The CDR3 sequence is CASSLTREGYTF. For the CDR3, the DNA is TGCGCCAGCAGCTTGACCAGGGAAGGCTACACCTTC.

The V and J genes are TRBV7-9 and TRBJ2-1; unclear D gene. V gave up 5 bases and J gave up 6 bases, with 17 bases separating them. CDR1 SEHNR and CDR2 FQNEAQ come from the germline V gene (reference sequence). The CDR3 has 15 residues. The CDR3: CASSPRFRKGNEQFF. The CDR3 region has the DNA TGTGCCAGCAGCCCTCGGTTCAGGAAGGGCAATGAGCAGTTCTTC.

On this clonotype: This clone may be a read error of a much larger clone one base away. J is TRBJ2-1 and V is TRBV20-1; 9 positions agree with TRBD2. Germline loops: CDR1 DFQATT, CDR2 SNEGSKA (reference sequence). The CDR3 extends over 13 amino acids. Trimming removed 3 bases from V and 9 bases from J; junction bases left unmatched: 6. CDR3 residues: CSARGLAYIEQFF. The CDR3 bases are TGCAGTGCTAGGGGACTAGCCTATATTGAGCAGTTCTTC.